The TCR beta chain under discussion was sequenced for a study of blood T cell repertoires in COVID-19. Study-level background: Samples came from the United States, Italy and Spain, spanning acute and convalescent COVID-19.

The assay was immunoSEQ multiplex PCR, and TCRdb's table has in-frame clones only and misses some. The sample carries roughly 250,000 clones, about 89% recorded once. Germline CDR1 LNHDA, CDR2 SQIVND (reference sequence). J was trimmed by 0 bases and V by 4 bases; bases with no gene match: 6. This CDR3 comprises 17 residues. The clonotype comes from a man aged 25 to 40 with acute or convalescent COVID-19. This rearrangement joins TRBV19 to TRBJ2-3; 11 nucleotides match TRBD2. Sequencing input: peripheral blood. As DNA, the CDR3 is TGTGCCAGTAGTAAAGGTACTAGCGGGGGAAGCACAGATACGCAGTATTTT. Translating it yields CASSKGTSGGSTDTQYF.